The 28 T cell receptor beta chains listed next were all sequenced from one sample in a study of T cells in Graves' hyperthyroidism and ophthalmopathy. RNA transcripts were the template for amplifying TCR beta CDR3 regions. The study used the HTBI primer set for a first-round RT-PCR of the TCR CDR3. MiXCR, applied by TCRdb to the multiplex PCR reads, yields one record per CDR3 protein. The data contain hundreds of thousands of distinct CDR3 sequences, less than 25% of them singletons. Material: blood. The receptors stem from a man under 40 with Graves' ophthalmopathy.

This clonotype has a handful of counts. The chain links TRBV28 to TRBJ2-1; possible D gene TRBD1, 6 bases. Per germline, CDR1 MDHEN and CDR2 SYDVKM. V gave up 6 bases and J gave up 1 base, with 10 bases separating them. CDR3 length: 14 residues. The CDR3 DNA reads TGTGCCAGCAGAACCGGGACATCCTACAATGAGCAGTTCTTC. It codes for CASRTGTSYNEQFF.

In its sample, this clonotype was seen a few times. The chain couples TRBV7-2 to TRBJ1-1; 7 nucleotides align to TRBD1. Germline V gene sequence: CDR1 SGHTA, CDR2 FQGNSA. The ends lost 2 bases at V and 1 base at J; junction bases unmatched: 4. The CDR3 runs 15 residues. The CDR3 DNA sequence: TGTGCCAGCAGCTTATCGACAGGGACGAACACTGAAGCTTTCTTT. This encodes CASSLSTGTNTEAFF.

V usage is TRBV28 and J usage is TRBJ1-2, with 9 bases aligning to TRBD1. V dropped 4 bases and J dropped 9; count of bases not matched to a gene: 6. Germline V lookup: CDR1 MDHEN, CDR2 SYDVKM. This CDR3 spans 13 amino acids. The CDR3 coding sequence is TGTGCCAGCAGTTCGCCGGGACAGGGCCGCTACACCTTC. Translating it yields CASSSPGQGRYTF.

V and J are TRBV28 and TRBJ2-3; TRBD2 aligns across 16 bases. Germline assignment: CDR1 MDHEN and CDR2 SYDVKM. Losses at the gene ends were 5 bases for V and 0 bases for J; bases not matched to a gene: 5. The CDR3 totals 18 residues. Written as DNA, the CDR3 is TGTGCCAGCAGTCCGCAGGGACTAGCGGGAGGGAGCACAGATACGCAGTATTTT. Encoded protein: CASSPQGLAGGSTDTQYF.

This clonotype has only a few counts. The CDR3 DNA reads TGTGCCAGCAGCTTAGCGATGGGGCCTAATGAAAAACTGTTTTTT. This gives the protein CASSLAMGPNEKLFF. This chain joins TRBV7-2 and TRBJ1-4; a weak D match, TRBD1 (5 bases). The V and J ends lost 0 bases and 3 bases respectively, with 8 bases between them. The CDR3 has 15 amino acids. Germline V gives CDR1 SGHTA, CDR2 FQGNSA.

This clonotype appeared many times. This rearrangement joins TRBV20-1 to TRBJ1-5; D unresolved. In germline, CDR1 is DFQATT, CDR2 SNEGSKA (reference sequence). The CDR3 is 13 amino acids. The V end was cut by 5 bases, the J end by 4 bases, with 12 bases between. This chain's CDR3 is CSAVRTGNQPQHF. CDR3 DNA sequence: TGCAGTGCTGTAAGGACGGGGAATCAGCCCCAGCATTTT.

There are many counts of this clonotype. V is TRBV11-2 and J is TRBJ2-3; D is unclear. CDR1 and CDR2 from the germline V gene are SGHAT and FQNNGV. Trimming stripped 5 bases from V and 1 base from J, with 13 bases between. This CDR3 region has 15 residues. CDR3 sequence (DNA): TGTGCCAGCAGCCCTACCGGATGGGGCACAGATACGCAGTATTTT. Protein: CASSPTGWGTDTQYF.

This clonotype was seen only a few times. In DNA form, the CDR3 reads TGTGCCAGCAGCCCGGGGGTGATAGAACAAGAGACCCAGTACTTC. Translating gives CASSPGVIEQETQYF. V is TRBV14 and J is TRBJ2-5, with TRBD2 as a possible D gene (6 bases). Germline CDR1 and CDR2: SGHDN and FVKESK. V lost 4 bases and J 2 bases, leaving 14 bases between the germline ends. The CDR3 consists of 15 residues. Looking up the rest from reference TRBV14 and TRBJ2-5 gives the full variable domain: EAGVTQFPSHSVIEKGQTVTLRCDPISGHDNLYWYRRVMGKEIKFLLHFVKESKQDESGMPNNRFLAERTGGTYSTLKVQPAELEDSGVYFCASSPGVIEQETQYFGPGTRLLVL.

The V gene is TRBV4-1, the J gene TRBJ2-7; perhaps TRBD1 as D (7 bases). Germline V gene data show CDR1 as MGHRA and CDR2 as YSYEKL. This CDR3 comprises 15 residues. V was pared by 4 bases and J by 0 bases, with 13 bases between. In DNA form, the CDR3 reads TGCGCCAGCAGCCGCGGGACAGACCCCTCCTACGAGCAGTACTTC. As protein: CASSRGTDPSYEQYF.

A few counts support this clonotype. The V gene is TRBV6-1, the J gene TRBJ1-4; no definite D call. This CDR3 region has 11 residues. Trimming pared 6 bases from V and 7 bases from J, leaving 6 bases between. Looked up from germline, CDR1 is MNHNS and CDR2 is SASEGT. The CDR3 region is CASRETEKLFF. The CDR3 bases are TGTGCCAGCAGGGAGACTGAAAAACTGTTTTTT.

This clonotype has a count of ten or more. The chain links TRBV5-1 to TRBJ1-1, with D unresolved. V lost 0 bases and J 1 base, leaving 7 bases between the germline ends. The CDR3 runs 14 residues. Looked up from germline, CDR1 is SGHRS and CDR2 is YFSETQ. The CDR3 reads CASSLAAPNTEAFF. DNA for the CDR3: TGCGCCAGCAGCTTGGCCGCACCGAACACTGAAGCTTTCTTT.

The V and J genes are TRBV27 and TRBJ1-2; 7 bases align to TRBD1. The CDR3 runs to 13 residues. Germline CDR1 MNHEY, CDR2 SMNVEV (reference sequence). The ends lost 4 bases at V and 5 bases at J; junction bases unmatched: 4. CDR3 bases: TGTGCCAGCAGTTCGGGACAGATGTATGGCTACACCTTC. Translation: CASSSGQMYGYTF.

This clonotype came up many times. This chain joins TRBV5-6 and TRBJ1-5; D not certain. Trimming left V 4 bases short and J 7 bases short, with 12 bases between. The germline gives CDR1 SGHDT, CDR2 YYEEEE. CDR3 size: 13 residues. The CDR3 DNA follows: TGTGCCAGCAGCGACGGATGGGGACAGCCCCAGCATTTT. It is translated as CASSDGWGQPQHF.

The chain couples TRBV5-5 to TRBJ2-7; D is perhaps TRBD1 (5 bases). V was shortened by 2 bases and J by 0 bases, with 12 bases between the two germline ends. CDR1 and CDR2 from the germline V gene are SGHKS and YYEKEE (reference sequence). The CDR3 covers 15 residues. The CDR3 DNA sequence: TGTGCCAGCAGCTTAGGAACAGGTGACTCCTACGAGCAGTACTTC. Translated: CASSLGTGDSYEQYF. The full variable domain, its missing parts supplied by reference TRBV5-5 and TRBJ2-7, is DAGVTQSPTHLIKTRGQQVTLRCSPISGHKSVSWYQQVLGQGPQFIFQYYEKEERGRGNFPDRFSARQFPNYSSELNVNALLLGDSALYLCASSLGTGDSYEQYFGPGTRLTVT.

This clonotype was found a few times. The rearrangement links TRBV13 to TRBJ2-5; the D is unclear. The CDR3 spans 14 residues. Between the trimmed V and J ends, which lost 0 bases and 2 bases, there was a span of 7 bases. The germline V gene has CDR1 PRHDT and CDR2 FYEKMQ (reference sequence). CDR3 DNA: TGTGCCAGCAGCTTAGGCCCGAAACAAGAGACCCAGTACTTC. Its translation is CASSLGPKQETQYF.

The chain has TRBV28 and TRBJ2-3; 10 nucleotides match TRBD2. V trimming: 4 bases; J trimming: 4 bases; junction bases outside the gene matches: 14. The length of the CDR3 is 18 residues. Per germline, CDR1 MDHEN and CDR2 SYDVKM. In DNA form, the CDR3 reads TGTGCCAGCAGTTCCCCTCCAATGCCTAGCGGGAGCCCAGATACGCAGTATTTT. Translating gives CASSSPPMPSGSPDTQYF.

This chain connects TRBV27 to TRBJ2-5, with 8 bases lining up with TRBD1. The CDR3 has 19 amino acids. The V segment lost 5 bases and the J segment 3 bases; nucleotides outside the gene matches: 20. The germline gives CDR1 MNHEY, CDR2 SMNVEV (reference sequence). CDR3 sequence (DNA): TGTGCCAGCAGTCGCCTGACTGGGCAGGGGGCACCAATGGAAGAGACCCAGTACTTC. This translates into CASSRLTGQGAPMEETQYF.

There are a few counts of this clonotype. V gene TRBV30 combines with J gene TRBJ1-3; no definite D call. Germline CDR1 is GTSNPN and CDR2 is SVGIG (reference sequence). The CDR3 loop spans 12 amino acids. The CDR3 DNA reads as TGTGCATGTGAAGGGACTGGAAACACCATATATTTT. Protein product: CACEGTGNTIYF.

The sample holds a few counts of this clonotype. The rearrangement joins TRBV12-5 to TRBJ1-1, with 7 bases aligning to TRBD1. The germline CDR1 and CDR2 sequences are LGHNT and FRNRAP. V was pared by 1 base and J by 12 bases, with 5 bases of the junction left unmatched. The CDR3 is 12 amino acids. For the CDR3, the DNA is TGTGCTAGTGGTTTGGGGGGGACAGAGCCTTTCTTT. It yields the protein CASGLGGTEPFF.

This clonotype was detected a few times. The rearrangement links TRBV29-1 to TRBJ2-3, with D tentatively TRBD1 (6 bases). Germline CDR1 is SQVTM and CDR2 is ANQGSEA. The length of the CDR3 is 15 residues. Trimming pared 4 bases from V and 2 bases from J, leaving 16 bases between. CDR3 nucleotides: TGCAGCGTTGGTACCGGGACACCATACACAGATACGCAGTATTTT. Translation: CSVGTGTPYTDTQYF.

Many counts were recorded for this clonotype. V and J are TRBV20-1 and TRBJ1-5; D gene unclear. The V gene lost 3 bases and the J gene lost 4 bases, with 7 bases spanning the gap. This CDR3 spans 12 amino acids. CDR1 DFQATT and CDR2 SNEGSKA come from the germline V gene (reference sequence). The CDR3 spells CSARNSNQPQHF. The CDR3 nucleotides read TGCAGTGCTAGGAATAGTAATCAGCCCCAGCATTTT.

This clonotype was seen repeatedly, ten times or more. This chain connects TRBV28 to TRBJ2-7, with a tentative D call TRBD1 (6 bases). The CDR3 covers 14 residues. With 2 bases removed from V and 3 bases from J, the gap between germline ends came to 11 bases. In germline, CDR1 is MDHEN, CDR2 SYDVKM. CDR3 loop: CASSLGDTFYEQYF. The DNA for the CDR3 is TGTGCCAGCAGTTTAGGGGACACCTTCTACGAGCAGTACTTC.

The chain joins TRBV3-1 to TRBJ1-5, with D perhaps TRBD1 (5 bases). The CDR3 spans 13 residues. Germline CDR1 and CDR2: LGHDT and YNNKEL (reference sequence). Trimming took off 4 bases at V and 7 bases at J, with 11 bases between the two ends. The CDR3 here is CASSLPGQQPQHF. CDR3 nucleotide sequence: TGTGCCAGCAGCCTCCCGGGGCAACAGCCCCAGCATTTT.

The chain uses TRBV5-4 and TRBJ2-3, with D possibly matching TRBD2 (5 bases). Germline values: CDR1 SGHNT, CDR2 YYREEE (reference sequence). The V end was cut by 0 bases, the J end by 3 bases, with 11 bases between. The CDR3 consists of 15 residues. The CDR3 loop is CASSLGRAVTDTQYF. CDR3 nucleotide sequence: TGTGCCAGCAGCTTGGGGCGGGCGGTAACAGATACGCAGTATTTT.

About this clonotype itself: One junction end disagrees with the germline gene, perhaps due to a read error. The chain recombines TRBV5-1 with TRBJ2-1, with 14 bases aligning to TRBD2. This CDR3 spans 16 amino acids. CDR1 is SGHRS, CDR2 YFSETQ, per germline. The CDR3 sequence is CASSSGLAGGKNEQFF. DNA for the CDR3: TGTGCCAGCAGCTCCGGACTAGCGGGAGGAAAAAATGAGCAGTTCTTC.

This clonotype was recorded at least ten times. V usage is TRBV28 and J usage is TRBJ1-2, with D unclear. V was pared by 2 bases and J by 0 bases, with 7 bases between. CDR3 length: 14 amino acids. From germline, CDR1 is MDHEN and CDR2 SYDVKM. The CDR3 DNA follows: TGTGCCAGCAGTTTAGGTCGGTCTAACTATGGCTACACCTTC. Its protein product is CASSLGRSNYGYTF.

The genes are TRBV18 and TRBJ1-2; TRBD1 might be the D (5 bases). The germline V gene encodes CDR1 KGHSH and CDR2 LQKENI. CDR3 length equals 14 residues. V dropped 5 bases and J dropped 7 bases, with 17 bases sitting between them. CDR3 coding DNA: TGTGCCAGCTCAAAAACGACAGAGGCGGTTGGCTACACCTTC. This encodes CASSKTTEAVGYTF.

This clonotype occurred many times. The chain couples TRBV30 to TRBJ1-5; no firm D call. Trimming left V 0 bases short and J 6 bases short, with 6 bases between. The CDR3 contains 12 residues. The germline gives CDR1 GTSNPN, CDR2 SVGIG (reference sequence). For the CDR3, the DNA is TGTGCCTGGAGTGTAGGACCTCAGCCCCAGCATTTT. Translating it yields CAWSVGPQPQHF.